The next 18 T cell receptor beta chains were all read from a single sample in a study of blood T cell repertoires in COVID-19. Libraries were prepared by immunoSEQ multiplex PCR; TCRdb keeps only in-frame clonotypes and omits some of them. The table includes roughly 130,000 clones, about 87% detected once. Sequences were obtained from peripheral blood. Source of these receptors: a human donor with COVID-19, enrolled during active disease. The donor label of this sample is uncertain.

This chain uses TRBV7-9 with TRBJ2-7; 9 bases map to TRBD1. The CDR3 loop spans 13 amino acids. V shed 5 bases, J shed 6 bases, and the junction held 5 bases outside the gene matches. Germline V gene sequence: CDR1 SEHNR, CDR2 FQNEAQ (reference sequence). The CDR3 DNA reads as TGTGCCAGCAGCCTCGGGACAGGGTTCGAGCAGTACTTC. This codes for CASSLGTGFEQYF.

V is TRBV13 and J is TRBJ2-1; 14 bases map to TRBD2. The CDR3 sequence is 21 residues long. Germline V CDR1 and CDR2: PRHDT, FYEKMQ (reference sequence). V lost 0 bases to trimming and J lost 9 bases; unmatched junction nucleotides: 19. The CDR3 is CASSLGAPGLAGVAGTVEQFF. For the CDR3, the DNA is TGTGCCAGCAGCTTAGGGGCTCCGGGACTAGCGGGGGTGGCGGGCACTGTTGAGCAGTTCTTC. The entire variable domain, with the rest obtained from reference TRBV13 and TRBJ2-1, is as follows: AAGVIQSPRHLIKEKRETATLKCYPIPRHDTVYWYQQGPGQDPQFLISFYEKMQSDKGSIPDRFSAQQFSDYHSELNMSSLELGDSALYFCASSLGAPGLAGVAGTVEQFFGPGTRLTVL.

Remarks on this clone: A read error may account for a junction end that differs from germline. This chain links TRBV12-3 or TRBV12-4 with TRBJ2-1; D is perhaps TRBD2 (7 bases). There are 13 residues in the CDR3. The CDR3 is CASSQGLHGRGVF. In DNA form, the CDR3 reads TGTGCCAGCTCGCAGGGGCTACATGGACGGGGGGTCTTC.

V is TRBV5-6 and J is TRBJ2-7; the match to TRBD1 covers 8 bases. V shed 0 bases and J 2 bases; nucleotides not matched to a gene: 4. The germline V gene has CDR1 SGHDT and CDR2 YYEEEE. The CDR3 covers 15 residues. In DNA, the CDR3 is TGTGCCAGCAGCTTGGCCGAGACAGGGGCCTACGAGCAGTACTTC. The encoded protein is CASSLAETGAYEQYF.

This rearrangement joins TRBV6-5 to TRBJ2-5; TRBD2 might be the D (7 bases). The V end was cut by 7 bases, the J end by 1 base, with 16 bases between. The CDR3 length is 15 residues. Per germline, CDR1 MNHEY and CDR2 SVGAGI. The CDR3 protein is CASTSGGPPQETQYF. The CDR3 DNA sequence: TGTGCCAGCACGTCGGGGGGCCCCCCCCAAGAGACCCAGTACTTC.

The chain has TRBV5-1 and TRBJ2-1; 7 bases map to TRBD1. The CDR3 length is 13 residues. Germline V gene sequence: CDR1 SGHRS, CDR2 YFSETQ. Trimming at V came to 7 bases and at J to 10 bases, leaving 11 bases not matched to a gene. CDR3 in amino acids: CASGIDRESEQFF. As DNA, the CDR3 is TGCGCCAGCGGAATCGACAGGGAATCCGAGCAGTTCTTC.

This chain links TRBV5-1 with TRBJ2-5; TRBD1 agrees at 9 bases. The CDR3 runs 15 residues. After removal of 4 bases from V and 1 base from J, the junction contained 5 bases not matched to a gene. Germline V gene data show CDR1 as SGHRS and CDR2 as YFSETQ. DNA for the CDR3: TGCGCCAGCAGCACGGGACAGGGTGGCCAAGAGACCCAGTACTTC. Translation: CASSTGQGGQETQYF.

J is TRBJ1-2 and V is TRBV24-1, with 7 positions matching TRBD1. V dropped 1 base and J dropped 4; count of bases not matched to a gene: 5. CDR1 is KGHDR, CDR2 SFDVKD, per germline. The CDR3 extends over 15 amino acids. The CDR3 spells CATSDFGQGGYGYTF. CDR3 DNA sequence: TGTGCCACCAGTGATTTCGGGCAGGGGGGCTATGGCTACACCTTC.

This clone has just a few counts. The chain employs TRBV6-6 and TRBJ1-2; unclear D gene. CDR1 is MNHNY and CDR2 is SVGAGI in the germline V gene (reference sequence). V shed 10 bases and J shed 6 bases, with 15 bases lying between them. The CDR3 is 12 residues long. This CDR3 is CATTVRDNGYTF. In DNA form, the CDR3 reads TGTGCCACCACGGTCCGGGATAATGGCTACACCTTC.

The rearrangement links TRBV5-4 to TRBJ1-2; no firm D call. V gave up 4 bases and J gave up 4 bases, with 17 bases separating them. This CDR3 spans 15 amino acids. Germline CDR1 and CDR2: SGHNT and YYREEE (reference sequence). CDR3 protein: CASSPPGSRGYGYTF. Here the CDR3 DNA reads TGTGCCAGCAGCCCGCCTGGGTCACGGGGCTATGGCTACACCTTC.

The rearrangement joins TRBV3-1 (or the pseudogene TRBV3-2) to TRBJ1-4; TRBD1 aligns across 7 bases. The germline CDR1 and CDR2 sequences are LGHDT and YNNKEL (reference sequence). Trimming removed 0 bases from V and 8 bases from J; junction bases left unmatched: 3. CDR3 size: 14 residues. CDR3 loop: CASSQETGVEKLFF. In nucleotides, the CDR3 is TGTGCCAGCAGCCAAGAAACAGGGGTGGAAAAACTGTTTTTT.

The chain links TRBV30 to TRBJ2-7, with 12 bases identical to TRBD2. Germline CDR1 GTSNPN, CDR2 SVGIG (reference sequence). The CDR3 length is 13 residues. The V gene end was trimmed by 7 bases and the J gene end by 0 bases; junction bases not matched to a gene: 1. CDR3 coding DNA: TGTGCCTCGACTAGCGGGAGCTCCTACGAGCAGTACTTC. It encodes CASTSGSSYEQYF.

The rearrangement links TRBV25-1 to TRBJ2-7, with 9 bases matching TRBD1. Germline V gene data show CDR1 as MGHDK and CDR2 as SYGVNS. J lost 0 bases, V lost 6 bases, and 9 bases had no gene match. This CDR3 is built from 16 residues. The CDR3 nucleotides are TGTGCCAGCAGAAATTTTACAGGGGGCTGCTCCTACGAGCAGTACTTC. Encoded protein: CASRNFTGGCSYEQYF.

V usage is TRBV15 and J usage is TRBJ1-4; possible D gene TRBD1, 5 bases. The germline V and J ends were trimmed by 6 bases and 0 bases, with 8 bases remaining between them. Germline CDR1 LNHNV, CDR2 YYDKDF (reference sequence). The CDR3 loop spans 14 amino acids. The CDR3 loop reads CATRTGATNEKLFF. CDR3 coding DNA: TGTGCCACCAGAACGGGGGCAACTAATGAAAAACTGTTTTTT.

This chain links TRBV28 with TRBJ1-4, with TRBD1 identical over 8 bases. Germline loops: CDR1 MDHEN, CDR2 SYDVKM. Unmatched junction bases numbered 10, after V lost 3 bases and J lost 10 bases. There are 15 residues in the CDR3. The CDR3 nucleotides are TGTGCCAGCAGTTTCTTCCAGGGGGCCTCGTCAAAACTGTTTTTT. Encoded protein: CASSFFQGASSKLFF. Variable domain in full (rest from reference TRBV28 and TRBJ1-4): DVKVTQSSRYLVKRTGEKVFLECVQDMDHENMFWYRQDPGLGLRLIYFSYDVKMKEKGDIPEGYSVSREKKERFSLILESASTNQTSMYLCASSFFQGASSKLFFGSGTQLSVL.

The chain carries TRBV25-1 and TRBJ2-1; TRBD2 matches at 15 bases. The trim removed 8 bases at V and 0 bases at J, leaving 5 bases unmatched. Germline lookup yields CDR1 MGHDK and CDR2 SYGVNS. The CDR3 covers 17 residues. As DNA, the CDR3 is TGTGCCAGCGGGGGACTAGCGGGAGGTTCCTCCTACAATGAGCAGTTCTTC. It yields the protein CASGGLAGGSSYNEQFF. Using reference TRBV25-1 and TRBJ2-1 for the parts outside the CDR3, the full variable domain is EADIYQTPRYLVIGTGKKITLECSQTMGHDKMYWYQQDPGMELHLIHYSYGVNSTEKGDLSSESTVSRIRTEHFPLTLESARPSHTSQYLCASGGLAGGSSYNEQFFGPGTRLTVL.

The genes are TRBV6-5 and TRBJ2-7, with 11 bases lining up with TRBD1. Germline CDR1 and CDR2: MNHEY and SVGAGI. The length of the CDR3 is 15 residues. With V trimmed by 5 bases and J by 3 bases, 6 bases remained unmatched. CDR3 DNA sequence: TGTGCCAGCAGTCCCCGGACAGGGGGCAACTACGAGCAGTACTTC. This gives the protein CASSPRTGGNYEQYF.

The V call is TRBV12-3 or TRBV12-4, the J call TRBJ1-5, with 8 bases fitting TRBD1. V shed 3 bases and J 6 bases; nucleotides not matched to a gene: 1. The CDR3 extends over 13 amino acids. The CDR3 sequence is CASSFGQGQPQHF. CDR3 DNA: TGTGCCAGCAGTTTCGGACAGGGTCAGCCCCAGCATTTT.